This is a list of T cell receptor beta chains from one sample in a study of T cells in localized non-small cell lung cancer. Sequencing used immunoSEQ multiplex PCR; TCRdb keeps in-frame clones, though not all of them. Among about 24,000 clones listed, 92% were seen once. The source was peripheral blood, collected before any cancer treatment. Every receptor here comes from a man aged 40 to 70 with stage III squamous cell lung carcinoma. The CDR3 runs from the conserved cysteine through the conserved F or W. The D gene is left open where the match is weak. For some rows the clone size is stated as once, few or many, or as a class when expanded; others skip it.

CDR3: CASKTAHGSGNTIYF; DNA: TGTGCCAGCAAAACCGCGCATGGCTCTGGAAACACCATATATTTT; D: NA; size: NA; V: TRBV7-8; J: TRBJ1-3
CDR3: CASTLGKGDTEAFF; DNA: TGTGCCAGCACGCTGGGCAAGGGCGACACTGAAGCTTTCTTT; D: NA; size: NA; V: TRBV28; J: TRBJ1-1
CDR3: CAISQGQINQPQHF; DNA: TGTGCCATCAGCCAAGGACAGATCAATCAGCCCCAGCATTTT; D: NA; size: NA; V: TRBV10-3; J: TRBJ1-5
CDR3: CASSQGGAGYTF; DNA: TGTGCCAGCAGCCAGGGGGGGGCTGGCTACACCTTC; D: TRBD1; size: NA; V: TRBV11-3; J: TRBJ1-2
CDR3: CASSLVGSYNEQFF; DNA: TGTGCCAGCAGCCTGGTGGGCTCCTACAATGAGCAGTTCTTC; D: NA; size: once; V: TRBV6-1; J: TRBJ2-1
CDR3: CASSQEVGELFF; DNA: TGCGCCAGCAGCCAAGAGGTCGGGGAGCTGTTTTTT; D: NA; size: NA; V: TRBV4-1; J: TRBJ2-2
CDR3: CASSWGVYEQYF; DNA: TGTGCCAGCAGCTGGGGAGTCTACGAGCAGTACTTC; D: NA; size: NA; V: TRBV5-6; J: TRBJ2-7
CDR3: CASSAQPGLAGEETQYF; DNA: TGTGCCAGCAGCGCTCAACCGGGACTAGCGGGAGAAGAGACCCAGTACTTC; D: TRBD2; size: NA; V: TRBV11-1; J: TRBJ2-5
CDR3: CASSYSQIQETQYF; DNA: TGTGCCAGCAGTTACTCGCAGATTCAAGAGACCCAGTACTTC; D: NA; size: once; V: TRBV6-5; J: TRBJ2-5
CDR3: CASSYRISDTQYF; DNA: TGTGCCAGCAGTTACCGGATTTCAGATACGCAGTATTTT; D: NA; size: NA; V: TRBV6-6; J: TRBJ2-3
CDR3: CSAGHEQFF; DNA: TGCAGTGCTGGTCATGAGCAGTTCTTC; D: NA; size: NA; V: TRBV20-1; J: TRBJ2-1
CDR3: CASSPRGRKNTEAFF; DNA: TGTGCCAGCAGTCCCCGGGGACGGAAGAACACTGAAGCTTTCTTT; D: NA; size: NA; V: TRBV28; J: TRBJ1-1
CDR3: CASSLPGLGAGETQYF; DNA: TGTGCCAGCAGCTTGCCTGGGTTGGGGGCTGGAGAGACCCAGTACTTC; D: NA; size: NA; V: TRBV5-4; J: TRBJ2-5
CDR3: CASSPGGVGNQPQHF; DNA: TGTGCCAGCAGCCCCGGGGGGGTGGGCAATCAGCCCCAGCATTTT; D: NA; size: NA; V: TRBV7-2; J: TRBJ1-5
CDR3: CASSSRTDSGANVLTF; DNA: TGTGCCAGCAGCTCGCGGACAGACTCTGGGGCCAACGTCCTGACTTTC; D: NA; size: NA; V: TRBV5-4; J: TRBJ2-6
CDR3: CASSQALAGGPRGELFF; DNA: TGTGCCAGCAGCCAAGCGCTAGCGGGGGGCCCTAGGGGGGAGCTGTTTTTT; D: TRBD2; size: NA; V: TRBV4-2; J: TRBJ2-2
CDR3: CSAKRTEAFF; DNA: TGCAGTGCTAAGAGGACTGAAGCTTTCTTT; D: NA; size: NA; V: TRBV20-1; J: TRBJ1-1
CDR3: CASSLEALAGSWGTQYF; DNA: TGTGCCAGCAGCTTGGAGGCTCTAGCGGGGTCCTGGGGGACCCAGTACTTC; D: TRBD2; size: NA; V: TRBV5-4; J: TRBJ2-5
CDR3: CASSLAAGRGYTF; DNA: TGTGCCAGCAGCCTCGCGGCGGGCCGCGGCTACACCTTC; D: NA; size: NA; V: TRBV7-9; J: TRBJ1-2
CDR3: CASSQDRDRSEKLFF; DNA: TGTGCCAGCAGCCAGGACAGGGATAGGAGTGAAAAACTGTTTTTT; D: TRBD1; size: NA; V: TRBV4-2; J: TRBJ1-4
CDR3: CASSVGGSYNEQFF; DNA: TGTGCCAGCAGCGTAGGCGGAAGCTACAATGAGCAGTTCTTC; D: NA; size: NA; V: TRBV9; J: TRBJ2-1
CDR3: CASSSLGGGFNEQYF; DNA: TGTGCCAGCAGCTCCTTGGGTGGGGGTTTCAACGAGCAGTACTTC; D: NA; size: NA; V: TRBV7-2; J: TRBJ2-7
CDR3: CASSPLRDYEQYF; DNA: TGTGCCAGCTCACCACTTCGGGACTACGAGCAGTACTTC; D: NA; size: NA; V: TRBV18; J: TRBJ2-7
CDR3: CASSSGGQQNIQYF; DNA: TGTGCCAGCAGCTCGGGGGGACAGCAAAACATTCAGTACTTC; D: NA; size: NA; V: TRBV11-3; J: TRBJ2-4
CDR3: CASSFPAAGNTEAFF; DNA: TGTGCCAGCAGTTTCCCAGCGGCGGGAAACACTGAAGCTTTCTTT; D: NA; size: NA; V: TRBV28; J: TRBJ1-1
CDR3: CASSAWDLTGELFF; DNA: TGTGCCAGCAGCGCATGGGACCTCACCGGGGAGCTGTTTTTT; D: NA; size: NA; V: TRBV11-1; J: TRBJ2-2
CDR3: CANRAAGGSYEQYF; DNA: TGTGCCAATAGGGCAGCGGGGGGATCCTACGAGCAGTACTTC; D: TRBD2; size: NA; V: TRBV2; J: TRBJ2-7
CDR3: CAISGTPGSGGEQYF; DNA: TGTGCCATCAGTGGAACCCCCGGATCGGGCGGCGAGCAGTACTTC; D: NA; size: NA; V: TRBV10-3; J: TRBJ2-7
CDR3: CASSLGRDSTLTNEQFF; DNA: TGCGCCAGCAGCTTGGGTCGAGACTCAACCCTCACGAATGAGCAGTTCTTC; D: NA; size: NA; V: TRBV5-1; J: TRBJ2-1
CDR3: CASSFLGLAGMKETQYF; DNA: TGTGCCAGCAGTTTCCTGGGACTAGCGGGGATGAAAGAGACCCAGTACTTC; D: TRBD2; size: NA; V: TRBV27; J: TRBJ2-5
CDR3: CASRLGMSTEAFF; DNA: TGTGCAAGTCGCTTAGGAATGTCAACTGAAGCTTTCTTT; D: NA; size: NA; V: TRBV12-2; J: TRBJ1-1
CDR3: CASSVAGRGTDTQYF; DNA: TGTGCCAGCAGCGTAGCCGGGAGGGGCACAGATACGCAGTATTTT; D: TRBD2; size: NA; V: TRBV9; J: TRBJ2-3
CDR3: CASSPGSDTEAFF; DNA: TGTGCCAGCTCACCGGGTAGCGACACTGAAGCTTTCTTT; D: NA; size: NA; V: TRBV18; J: TRBJ1-1
CDR3: CASSYPGQGTVEPQHF; DNA: TGTGCCAGCAGTTACCCGGGACAGGGAACGGTGGAGCCCCAGCATTTT; D: TRBD1; size: NA; V: TRBV28; J: TRBJ1-5
CDR3: CATSRFRVGSTDTQYF; DNA: TGTGCCACCAGCAGATTCAGAGTAGGGAGCACAGATACGCAGTATTTT; D: NA; size: NA; V: TRBV15; J: TRBJ2-3
CDR3: CASSSETGGNSPLHF; DNA: TGTGCCAGCAGCTCTGAGACAGGGGGGAATTCACCCCTCCACTTT; D: TRBD1; size: NA; V: TRBV5-4; J: TRBJ1-6
CDR3: CTSSPDATGPRSDSPLHF; DNA: TGCACCAGCAGCCCAGACGCGACGGGCCCCCGAAGCGATTCACCCCTCCACTTT; D: NA; size: NA; V: TRBV1; J: TRBJ1-6
CDR3: CASSVTGQGSYEQYF; DNA: TGTGCCAGCAGCGTCACGGGACAGGGTTCCTACGAGCAGTACTTC; D: TRBD1; size: NA; V: TRBV9; J: TRBJ2-7
CDR3: CASSPVAKNIQYF; DNA: TGTGCCAGCAGCCCGGTAGCCAAAAACATTCAGTACTTC; D: NA; size: NA; V: TRBV27; J: TRBJ2-4
CDR3: CASSLSNTADGYTF; DNA: TGTGCCAGCAGTTTAAGTAACACAGCGGATGGCTACACCTTC; D: NA; size: NA; V: TRBV6-5; J: TRBJ1-2